This passage covers 11 T cell receptor beta chains from one sample sequenced in a study of CD8 T cells in ankylosing spondylitis. General study findings and limits: Typical of ankylosing spondylitis blood, it appeared, was a TCR beta motif of fewer than 10 highly homologous variants.

For these TCRs, the target antigens are not known. TCRdb fed the 5' RACE reads into MiXCR, producing one record per CDR3 protein. The sample has around 440,000 distinct CDR3 sequences, roughly a sixth seen once. Sample: blood, either unsorted or a sorted T cell fraction (not recorded which). These receptors were collected from a male donor with ankylosing spondylitis.

This clonotype was picked up a small number of times. The genes are TRBV15 and TRBJ2-3; 7 bases line up with TRBD2. Trimming at V came to 0 bases and at J to 0 bases, leaving 6 bases not matched to a gene. The CDR3 spans 17 residues. Per the germline V gene, CDR1 is LNHNV and CDR2 is YYDKDF (reference sequence). DNA of the CDR3: TGTGCCACCAGCAGAGATAGGGCTAGCGGTAGCACAGATACGCAGTATTTT. It yields the protein CATSRDRASGSTDTQYF.

This chain joins TRBV20-1 and TRBJ2-3; maybe TRBD1 (6 bases). CDR1 and CDR2 from the germline V gene are DFQATT and SNEGSKA (reference sequence). Trimming shortened V by 7 bases and J by 5 bases, and 10 bases separated the two germline ends. There are 11 residues in the CDR3. Here the CDR3 reads CSGGPKDTQYF. The DNA of the CDR3 is TGCAGTGGGGGGCCGAAAGATACGCAGTATTTT.

The chain joins TRBV2 to TRBJ2-3; 8 positions match TRBD2. Germline-derived CDR1 and CDR2 are SNHLY and FYNNEI. The CDR3 contains 15 residues. V was clipped by 5 bases and J by 5 bases; unmatched bases: 9. CDR3 amino acids: CASSPSGPLRDTQYF. CDR3 sequence (DNA): TGTGCCAGCAGTCCTAGCGGGCCCTTGAGAGATACGCAGTATTTT. The full variable domain, completed using reference TRBV2 and TRBJ2-3, is EPEVTQTPSHQVTQMGQEVILRCVPISNHLYFYWYRQILGQKVEFLVSFYNNEISEKSEIFDDQFSVERPDGSNFTLKIRSTKLEDSAMYFCASSPSGPLRDTQYFGPGTRLTVL.

The rearrangement links TRBV25-1 to TRBJ1-2; unclear D gene. The CDR3 runs 14 residues. The ends were cut back, 6 bases at V and 7 bases at J, with 18 bases in the middle. CDR1 and CDR2 (germline): MGHDK, SYGVNS. CDR3 protein: CASRPPASLGGYTF. The CDR3 DNA reads TGTGCCAGCAGACCCCCGGCATCACTAGGTGGCTACACCTTC.

The V and J genes are TRBV7-3 and TRBJ1-1, with 8 positions matching TRBD1. Germline CDR1 is SGHTA and CDR2 is FQGTGA. The CDR3 extends over 14 amino acids. J gave up 3 bases and V 3 bases, and 3 bases lay outside the gene matches. The CDR3 protein is CASSLTGADTEAFF. The CDR3 DNA sequence: TGTGCCAGCAGCTTGACAGGGGCTGACACTGAAGCTTTCTTT.

At least ten counts were recorded for this clonotype. V is TRBV5-1 and J is TRBJ1-5; no clear D. The CDR3 loop spans 15 amino acids. The V gene lost 4 bases and the J gene lost 4 bases, with 15 bases spanning the gap. Germline CDR1 SGHRS, CDR2 YFSETQ. DNA of the CDR3: TGCGCCAGCAGCCCTACACCAGATTGGAATCAGCCCCAGCATTTT. Protein sequence: CASSPTPDWNQPQHF. Full variable domain (rest looked up from reference TRBV5-1 and TRBJ1-5): KAGVTQTPRYLIKTRGQQVTLSCSPISGHRSVSWYQQTPGQGLQFLFEYFSETQRNKGNFPGRFSGRQFSNSRSEMNVSTLELGDSALYLCASSPTPDWNQPQHFGDGTRLSIL.

The gene calls are TRBV28 and TRBJ1-5, with 7 bases aligning to TRBD1. V lost 8 bases, J lost 9 bases, and 13 bases stayed unmatched. Per the germline V gene, CDR1 is MDHEN and CDR2 is SYDVKM. The CDR3 is made up of 14 amino acids. Here the CDR3 reads CASAKTGVLPPQHF. CDR3 nucleotide sequence: TGTGCCAGCGCCAAAACAGGGGTTCTGCCGCCCCAGCATTTT.

V gene TRBV20-1 combines with J gene TRBJ1-1; the D is unclear. The germline V gene has CDR1 DFQATT and CDR2 SNEGSKA (reference sequence). This CDR3 contains 12 residues. The DNA of the CDR3 is TGCAGATCCACGGACGGGAACACTGAAGCTTTCTTT. It specifies CRSTDGNTEAFF.

This clonotype was recorded many times. The J gene is TRBJ2-4, the V gene TRBV28; TRBD1 agrees at 7 bases. CDR3 length equals 16 residues. After removal of 7 bases from V and 1 base from J, the junction contained 10 bases not matched to a gene. The germline V gene encodes CDR1 MDHEN and CDR2 SYDVKM. The CDR3 reads CASNQGDGWAKNIQYF. The CDR3 DNA reads as TGTGCCAGCAATCAGGGGGATGGATGGGCCAAAAACATTCAGTACTTC.

A note on this clonotype: One junction end does not reproduce the germline sequence, and a read error may be involved. The chain links TRBV18 to TRBJ1-2; D is uncertain. CDR1 is KGHSH and CDR2 is LQKENI in the germline V gene. CDR3 length: 15 residues. The chain's CDR3 is CTSSRKQSDNYGYTF. CDR3 sequence (DNA): TGTACCAGCTCCAGAAAACAGTCGGATAACTATGGCTACACCTTC.

This clonotype was found once. This chain connects TRBV18 to TRBJ2-3; D unresolved. The CDR3 has 13 residues. From germline, CDR1 is KGHSH and CDR2 LQKENI. V was clipped by 1 base and J by 5 bases, with 7 bases between them. CDR3 bases: TGTGCCAGCTCACCACTTACGCAAGATACGCAGTATTTT. Translating it yields CASSPLTQDTQYF.